The next 12 T cell receptor beta chains were all read from a single sample in a study of blood T cell repertoires in COVID-19. The table came from immunoSEQ multiplex PCR; TCRdb's copy has only in-frame clones and leaves some out. The profile shows around 140,000 clones, approximately 90% of them singletons. The specimen was peripheral blood. The receptors come from a man aged 60 to 69 with COVID-19, enrolled during active disease.

The V gene is TRBV18, the J gene TRBJ2-1, with a weak D call TRBD2 (6 bases). Per germline, CDR1 KGHSH and CDR2 LQKENI. The V gene lost 4 bases and the J gene lost 0 bases, with 13 bases spanning the gap. This CDR3 region has 16 residues. CDR3 sequence: CASSRGVTRSYNEQFF. The CDR3 nucleotides are TGTGCCAGCTCACGGGGGGTTACTCGCTCCTACAATGAGCAGTTCTTC.

The V call is TRBV2, the J call TRBJ2-1; D call uncertain. Germline values: CDR1 SNHLY, CDR2 FYNNEI. V was cut by 8 bases and J by 5 bases, with 4 bases left in between. There are 10 residues in the CDR3. The CDR3, as DNA: TGTGCCAGCGGAGACAATGAGCAGTTCTTC. Encoded protein: CASGDNEQFF.

The V call is TRBV9, the J call TRBJ1-2, with a weak D call TRBD1 (5 bases). Trimming left V 4 bases short and J 6 bases short, with 25 bases between. This CDR3 contains 17 residues. Germline V gives CDR1 SGDLS, CDR2 YYNGEE. In DNA, the CDR3 is TGTGCCAGCAGCCCCCACTCCGCTCCAGGGCTAATTGATGGCTACACCTTC. Its translation: CASSPHSAPGLIDGYTF.

This clone is a singleton in its sample. The rearrangement links TRBV7-9 to TRBJ1-1; D possibly corresponds to TRBD1 (6 bases). The V and J ends lost 4 bases and 1 base respectively, with 13 bases between them. From germline, CDR1 is SEHNR and CDR2 FQNEAQ (reference sequence). The CDR3 loop spans 15 amino acids. CDR3 sequence reads: CASSSRTRGNTEAFF. As DNA, the CDR3 is TGTGCCAGCAGCTCCCGGACCAGGGGGAACACTGAAGCTTTCTTT.

This clone was detected once. The chain couples TRBV9 to TRBJ1-2, with D possibly TRBD1 on 5 matching bases. This CDR3 has 13 residues. V was trimmed by 1 base and J by 4 bases, leaving 8 bases between them. The germline CDR1 and CDR2 sequences are SGDLS and YYNGEE. CDR3 sequence reads: CASSVSGIYGYTF. The CDR3 coding sequence is TGTGCCAGCAGCGTATCAGGGATCTATGGCTACACCTTC.

This clone has only a few counts. This sample also contains other DNA sequences that code for the same CDR3. The V gene is TRBV9, the J gene TRBJ1-2, with D uncertain. Per germline, CDR1 SGDLS and CDR2 YYNGEE. Trimming removed 4 bases from V and 0 bases from J, with 19 bases in between. This CDR3 is built from 17 residues. The CDR3 here is CASSPRGEGSTNYGYTF. For the CDR3, the DNA is TGTGCCAGCAGCCCCCGGGGAGAGGGAAGCACTAACTATGGCTACACCTTC.

Turning to this clone: At one boundary the junction diverges from the germline segment, which might be a read error. The CDR3 region has the DNA TGTGCCACCAGCGACATACCCTCGGACAGATACGAACAGTACTTC. This encodes CATSDIPSDRYEQYF. The chain carries TRBV15 and TRBJ2-7; tentative D call: TRBD1 (6 bases). The CDR3 has 15 amino acids. Per the germline V gene, CDR1 is LNHNV and CDR2 is YYDKDF (reference sequence).

The gene calls are TRBV5-1 and TRBJ2-5, with 7 bases matching TRBD1. In germline, CDR1 is SGHRS, CDR2 YFSETQ. V was clipped by 1 base and J by 2 bases; unmatched bases: 2. CDR3 length equals 14 residues. Here the CDR3 reads CASSLTGAQETQYF. DNA of the CDR3: TGCGCCAGCAGCTTGACAGGGGCACAAGAGACCCAGTACTTC.

This clone was detected only once. This rearrangement joins TRBV18 to TRBJ2-1; a possible D gene is TRBD1 (5 bases). Germline CDR1 KGHSH, CDR2 LQKENI. The CDR3 extends over 14 amino acids. Trimming pared 3 bases from V and 4 bases from J, leaving 10 bases between. Here the CDR3 reads CASSPMDTYNEQFF. The CDR3 coding sequence is TGTGCCAGCTCACCTATGGACACATACAATGAGCAGTTCTTC.

The rearrangement joins TRBV7-8 to TRBJ1-5, with D maybe TRBD1 (6 bases). This CDR3 spans 14 amino acids. Germline values: CDR1 SGHVS, CDR2 FQNEAQ. V was cut by 5 bases and J by 5 bases, with 13 bases left in between. The CDR3 region is CASSQGWEYQPQHF. In nucleotides, the CDR3 is TGTGCCAGCAGCCAGGGGTGGGAATATCAGCCCCAGCATTTT. Looking up the rest from reference TRBV7-8 and TRBJ1-5 gives the full variable domain: GAGVSQSPRYKVAKRGQDVALRCDPISGHVSLFWYQQALGQGPEFLTYFQNEAQLDKSGLPSDRFFAERPEGSVSTLKIQRTQQEDSAVYLCASSQGWEYQPQHFGDGTRLSIL.

J is TRBJ1-4 and V is TRBV5-1; 10 positions agree with TRBD1. J lost 4 bases, V lost 4 bases, and 4 bases had no gene match. The V gene's germline CDR1 is SGHRS and CDR2 YFSETQ. The CDR3 extends over 15 amino acids. This CDR3 is CASSRQGAGNEKLFF. CDR3 nucleotide sequence: TGCGCCAGCAGCAGACAGGGGGCTGGTAATGAAAAACTGTTTTTT.

The chain has TRBV6-5 and TRBJ1-3; D is possibly TRBD1 (6 bases). The CDR3 contains 13 residues. Germline CDR1 and CDR2: MNHEY and SVGAGI. Trimming pared 7 bases from V and 4 bases from J, leaving 11 bases between. In nucleotides, the CDR3 is TGTGCCAGCAACAGGGCGGACGGAAACACCATATATTTT. Amino acids: CASNRADGNTIYF.